This TCR beta chain came from a study of blood T cell repertoires in COVID-19. Study-wide context: Italy, Spain and the United States were the sources of the convalescent and acute COVID-19 samples. PBMCs, B-cell-depleted T cells, or T cells were the source of the cDNA or gDNA that made up the material.

Original methodology: Estimation of nucleated cell counts was performed using reference gene primer amplification. Measured with immunoSEQ multiplex PCR; TCRdb has only the in-frame clones, and not every one. That table is the source of V, J and clone size, and D and trimming were worked out from the DNA. The table has about 54,000 clones, 81% seen once. V was trimmed by 4 bases and J by 1 base, leaving 14 bases between them. Looked up from germline, CDR1 is MGHRA and CDR2 is YSYEKL. The CDR3 is made up of 16 amino acids. The clonotype originates from a woman in her sixties or seventies with acute or convalescent COVID-19. The chain links TRBV4-1 to TRBJ1-3, with a weak D call TRBD1 (5 bases). Source material: peripheral blood. The CDR3 DNA is TGCGCCAGCAGCCCGCTGGGGGGGTCTTCTGGAAACACCATATATTTT. Its protein product is CASSPLGGSSGNTIYF.